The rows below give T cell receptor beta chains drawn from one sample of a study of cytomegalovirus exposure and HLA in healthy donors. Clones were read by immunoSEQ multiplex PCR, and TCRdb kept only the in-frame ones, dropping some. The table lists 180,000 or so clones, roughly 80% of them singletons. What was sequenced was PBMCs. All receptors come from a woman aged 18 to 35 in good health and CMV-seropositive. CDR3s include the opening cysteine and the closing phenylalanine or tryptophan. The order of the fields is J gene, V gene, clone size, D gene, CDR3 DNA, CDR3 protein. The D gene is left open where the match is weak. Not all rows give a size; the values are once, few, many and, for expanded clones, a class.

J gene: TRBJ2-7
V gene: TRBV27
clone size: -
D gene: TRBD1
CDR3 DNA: TGTGCCAGCAGCCAGGGACAGGCCTACGAGCAGTACTTC
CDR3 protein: CASSQGQAYEQYF

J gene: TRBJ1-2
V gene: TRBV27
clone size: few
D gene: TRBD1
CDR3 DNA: TGTGCCAGCAGTGCGCGACAGGGAGGCGGTGAGGGCGGCTACACCTTC
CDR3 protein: CASSARQGGGEGGYTF

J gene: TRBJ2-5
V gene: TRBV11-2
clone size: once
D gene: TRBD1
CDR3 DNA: TGTGCCAGCAGCTTAGATCGACAGGGCCAAGAGACCCAGTACTTC
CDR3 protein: CASSLDRQGQETQYF

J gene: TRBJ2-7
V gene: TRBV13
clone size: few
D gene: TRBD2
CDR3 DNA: TGTGCCAGCAGCCAAGGACTAGCGGGGGGCCACGAGCAGTACTTC
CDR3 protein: CASSQGLAGGHEQYF

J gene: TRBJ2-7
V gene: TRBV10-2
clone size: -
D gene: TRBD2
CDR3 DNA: TGCGCCACCGGGACTATCGCGTACGAGCAGTACTTC
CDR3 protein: CATGTIAYEQYF

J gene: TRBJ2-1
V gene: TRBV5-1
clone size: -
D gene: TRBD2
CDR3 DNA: TGCGCCAGCACCTTCAAGACTAGCGGGGGGAGGAGTGAGCAGTTCTTC
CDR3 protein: CASTFKTSGGRSEQFF

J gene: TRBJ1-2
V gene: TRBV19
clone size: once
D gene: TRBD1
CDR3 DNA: TGTGCCAGTAGTCGGACAGGGGACTATGGCTACACCTTC
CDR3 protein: CASSRTGDYGYTF

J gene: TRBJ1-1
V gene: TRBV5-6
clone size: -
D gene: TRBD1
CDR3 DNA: TGTGCCAGCAGCCCCGGACAGGGGCCGAGGACTGAAGCTTTCTTT
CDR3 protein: CASSPGQGPRTEAFF

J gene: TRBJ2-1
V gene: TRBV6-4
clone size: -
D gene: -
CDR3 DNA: TGTGCCAGCAGTGACCTGTCGACTTCCTACAATGAGCAGTTCTTC
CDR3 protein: CASSDLSTSYNEQFF

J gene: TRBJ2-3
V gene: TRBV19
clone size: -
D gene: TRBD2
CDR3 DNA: TGTGCCAGTAGAATAGCGGGGGGGCCGGGGGCAGATACGCAGTATTTT
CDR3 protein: CASRIAGGPGADTQYF

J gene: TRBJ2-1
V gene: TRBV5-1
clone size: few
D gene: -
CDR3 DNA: TGCGCCAGCAGCTTAATAACCGGGTTCGGAGGGAATGAGCAGTTCTTC
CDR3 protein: CASSLITGFGGNEQFF

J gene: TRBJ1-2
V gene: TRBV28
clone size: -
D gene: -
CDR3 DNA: TGTGCCAGCAATTTAAGGGGACTCCTTGGCTACACCTTC
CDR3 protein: CASNLRGLLGYTF

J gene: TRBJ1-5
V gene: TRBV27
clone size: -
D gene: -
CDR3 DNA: TGTGCCAGCAGGTCCAGGGGAGAGAGCAATCAGCCCCAGCATTTT
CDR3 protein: CASRSRGESNQPQHF

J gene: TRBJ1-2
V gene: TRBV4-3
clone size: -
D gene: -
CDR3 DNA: TGCGCCAGCAGCCAAGATCTATGGGGGGTTGGTACTAACTATGGCTACACCTTC
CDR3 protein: CASSQDLWGVGTNYGYTF

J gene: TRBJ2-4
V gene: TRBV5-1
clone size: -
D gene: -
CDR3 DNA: TGCGCCAGCAGCATAGACACAGCCAAAAACATTCAGTACTTC
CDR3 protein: CASSIDTAKNIQYF

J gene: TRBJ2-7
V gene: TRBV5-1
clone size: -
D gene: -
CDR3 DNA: TGCGCCAGCAGCTCCGGACTCTACGAGCAGTACTTC
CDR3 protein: CASSSGLYEQYF

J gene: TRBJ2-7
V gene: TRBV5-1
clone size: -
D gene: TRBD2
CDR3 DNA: TGCGCCAGCAGGGGGGGGGAGGAATCCTACGAGCAGTACTTC
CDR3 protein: CASRGGEESYEQYF

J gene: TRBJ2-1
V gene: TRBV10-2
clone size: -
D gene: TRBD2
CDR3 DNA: TGCGCCAGCAGCCCGGGACTAGCTGGGGAGGGTGAGCAGTTCTTC
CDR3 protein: CASSPGLAGEGEQFF

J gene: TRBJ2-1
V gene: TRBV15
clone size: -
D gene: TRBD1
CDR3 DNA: TGTGCCACCAGCAGAGTAGGGGGCGTATGGGCCTACAATGAGCAGTTCTTC
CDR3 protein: CATSRVGGVWAYNEQFF

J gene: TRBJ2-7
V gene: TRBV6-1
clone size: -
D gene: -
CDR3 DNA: TGTGCCAGCAGTGAAAATGGGGCAGAACCAGCCTACGAGCAGTACTTC
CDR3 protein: CASSENGAEPAYEQYF

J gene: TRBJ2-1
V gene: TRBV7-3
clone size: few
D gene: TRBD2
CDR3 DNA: TGTGCCAGCAGCTCACCTAGCGGGGGGGCGAATGAGCAGTTCTTC
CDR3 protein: CASSSPSGGANEQFF

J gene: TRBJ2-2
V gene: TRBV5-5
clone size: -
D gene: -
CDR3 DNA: TGTGCCAGCATTTCGGGGATGTTCACCGGGGAGCTGTTTTTT
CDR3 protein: CASISGMFTGELFF

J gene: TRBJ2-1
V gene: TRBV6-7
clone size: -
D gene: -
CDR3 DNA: TGTGCCAGCAGTCCGACGGGGAACGGCAATGAGCAGTTCTTC
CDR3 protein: CASSPTGNGNEQFF

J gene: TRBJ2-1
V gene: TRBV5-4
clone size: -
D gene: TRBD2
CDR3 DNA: TGTGCCAGCAAGCTCGGCGGGGGGGAGCCTTACAATGAGCAGTTCTTC
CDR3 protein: CASKLGGGEPYNEQFF

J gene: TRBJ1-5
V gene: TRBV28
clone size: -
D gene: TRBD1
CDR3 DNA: TGTGCCAGCAGGGTCCCGGGACAGATCAATCAGCCCCAGCATTTT
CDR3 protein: CASRVPGQINQPQHF

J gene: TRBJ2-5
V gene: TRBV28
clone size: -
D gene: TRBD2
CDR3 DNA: TGTGCCAGCAGCGGGGGGGGGCAAGAGACCCAGTACTTC
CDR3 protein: CASSGGGQETQYF

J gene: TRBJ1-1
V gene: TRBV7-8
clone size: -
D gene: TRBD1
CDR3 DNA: TGTGCCAGCAGCCCCACGACAGGGGGCTTCGACACTGAAGCTTTCTTT
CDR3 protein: CASSPTTGGFDTEAFF

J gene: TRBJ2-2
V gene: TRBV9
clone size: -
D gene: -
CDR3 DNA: TGTGCCAGCAGGTTGGAGGGCGGGGAGCTGTTTTTT
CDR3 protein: CASRLEGGELFF

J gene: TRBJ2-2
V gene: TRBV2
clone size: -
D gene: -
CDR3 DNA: TGTGCCAGCGTTAGTGGACTACTCTCCCCAGGGGAGCTGTTTTTT
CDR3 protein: CASVSGLLSPGELFF

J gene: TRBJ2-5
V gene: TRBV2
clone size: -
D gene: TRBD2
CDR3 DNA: TGTGCCAGCAGTGGGGGCCGACTAGCGGGGTCTGAGACCCAGTACTTC
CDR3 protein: CASSGGRLAGSETQYF

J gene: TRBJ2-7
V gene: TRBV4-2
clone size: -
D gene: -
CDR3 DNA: TGTGCCAGCGGCCAGGCCCCGGGGGAAAGCTACGAGCAGTACTTC
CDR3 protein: CASGQAPGESYEQYF

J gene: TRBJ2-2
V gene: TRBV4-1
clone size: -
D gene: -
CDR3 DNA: TGCGCCAGCAGCCAGATCGGGACACTCACCGGGGAGCTGTTTTTT
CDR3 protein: CASSQIGTLTGELFF

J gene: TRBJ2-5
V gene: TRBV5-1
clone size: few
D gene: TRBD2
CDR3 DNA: TGCGCCAGCAGACCCCTAGCGGGGGAGGAGACCCAGTACTTC
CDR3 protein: CASRPLAGEETQYF

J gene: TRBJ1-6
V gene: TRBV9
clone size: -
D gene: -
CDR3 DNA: TGTGCCAGCAGCGTAGCTGGGGGGAACTATAATTCACCCCTCCACTTT
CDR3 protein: CASSVAGGNYNSPLHF

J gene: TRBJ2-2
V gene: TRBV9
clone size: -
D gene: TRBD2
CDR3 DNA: TGTGCCAGCAGCCCTCGGGGGGGCGGGTTGGACACCGGGGAGCTGTTTTTT
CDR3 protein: CASSPRGGGLDTGELFF

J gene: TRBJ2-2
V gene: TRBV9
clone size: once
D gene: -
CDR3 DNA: TGTGCCAGCGCCCGGGGGGAGCTGTTTTTT
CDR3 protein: CASARGELFF

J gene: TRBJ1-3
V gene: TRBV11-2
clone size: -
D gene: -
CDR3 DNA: TGTGCCAGCAGCTTAACGGCAGGGGTTGGAAACACCATATATTTT
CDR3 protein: CASSLTAGVGNTIYF

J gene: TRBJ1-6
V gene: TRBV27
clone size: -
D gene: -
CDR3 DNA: TGTGCCAGCACCAAAATCGGGGGTTCACCCCTCCACTTT
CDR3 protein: CASTKIGGSPLHF

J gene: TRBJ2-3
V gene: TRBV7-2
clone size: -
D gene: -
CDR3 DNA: TGTGCCAGCAGCTTAGTTCAACTAGTAGCAGATACGCAGTATTTT
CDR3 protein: CASSLVQLVADTQYF

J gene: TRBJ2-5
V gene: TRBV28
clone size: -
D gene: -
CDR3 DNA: TGTGCCAGCAGACTTGAGTACCAAGAGACCCAGTACTTC
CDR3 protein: CASRLEYQETQYF

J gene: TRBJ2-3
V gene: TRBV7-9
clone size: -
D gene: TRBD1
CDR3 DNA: TGTGCCAGCAGCCAAAGGACAGGCAGCACAGATACGCAGTATTTT
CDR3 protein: CASSQRTGSTDTQYF

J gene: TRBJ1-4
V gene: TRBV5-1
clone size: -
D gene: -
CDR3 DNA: TGCGCCAGCAGCTTGACCGACTCGAATGAAAAACTGTTTTTT
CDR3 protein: CASSLTDSNEKLFF

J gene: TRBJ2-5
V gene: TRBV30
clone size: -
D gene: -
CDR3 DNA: TGTGCCTGGAGTCGGAGGGTCCTTCAAGAGACCCAGTACTTC
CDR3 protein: CAWSRRVLQETQYF

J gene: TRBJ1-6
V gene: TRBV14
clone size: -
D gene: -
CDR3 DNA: TGTGCCAGCAGCCTTAGTAAAAATTCACCCCTCCACTTT
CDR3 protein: CASSLSKNSPLHF

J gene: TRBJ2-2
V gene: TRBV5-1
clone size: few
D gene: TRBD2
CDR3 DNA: TGCGCCAGCACCCCGTGGGGCGGGAGCACCGGGGAGCTGTTTTTT
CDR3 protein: CASTPWGGSTGELFF

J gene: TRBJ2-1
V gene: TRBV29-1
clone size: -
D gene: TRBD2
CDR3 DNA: TGCAGCGTTGTGGGACTAGCGGGGGTGGGTTCCTACAATGAGCAGTTCTTC
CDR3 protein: CSVVGLAGVGSYNEQFF

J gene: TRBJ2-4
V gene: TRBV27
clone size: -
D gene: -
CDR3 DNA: TGTGCCAGCAGTTTACAGGGTGGGTACATTCAGTACTTC
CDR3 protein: CASSLQGGYIQYF

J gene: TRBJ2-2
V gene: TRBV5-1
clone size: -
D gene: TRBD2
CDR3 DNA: TGCGCCAGCAGCTCGACTAGCGGGGGTGGGGAGCTGTTTTTT
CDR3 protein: CASSSTSGGGELFF

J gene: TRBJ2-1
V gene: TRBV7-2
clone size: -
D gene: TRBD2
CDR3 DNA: TGTGCCAGCAGCTCGTTTTTGCGGGGGGTGAATGAGCAGTTCTTC
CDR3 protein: CASSSFLRGVNEQFF

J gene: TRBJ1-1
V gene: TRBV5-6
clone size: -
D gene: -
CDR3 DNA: TGTGCCAGCAGCTGGCCGGGACAGAACACTGAAGCTTTCTTT
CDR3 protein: CASSWPGQNTEAFF

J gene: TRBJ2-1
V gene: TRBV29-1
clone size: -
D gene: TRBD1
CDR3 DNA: TGCAGCGTCCACACCTTGGGACAGGGCAACAATGAGCAGTTCTTC
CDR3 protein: CSVHTLGQGNNEQFF

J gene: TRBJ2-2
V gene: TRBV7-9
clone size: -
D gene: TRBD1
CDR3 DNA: TGTGCCAGCAGGACGGGACAGGGGACCGGGGAGCTGTTTTTT
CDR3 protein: CASRTGQGTGELFF